Here is one TCR beta chain with its context. Its antigen is undetermined. Generated by immunoSEQ multiplex PCR, the TCRdb table keeps only in-frame clones and is missing some. The sample shows 20,000 to 25,000 clones, 73% of them seen only once. This specimen comes from a study of vaccination effects on CD4 cells after COVID-19. Study background: Researchers reported culturing more than 1.5 million PBMC in each well, adding 8 to 10 IU/ml IL-2 and about 9.5 ug/ml peptides.

Subsequent to less than eleven days of culture, CD4+ T cells were isolated. Nucleocapsid antibodies stayed negative before and after vaccination, showing no earlier SARS-CoV-2 infection. Study-wide results and caveats: Substantial clonal contraction characterized both infection- and vaccine-induced clones late after vaccination.

This specimen consisted of CD4+ T cells from PBMCs cultured without peptide, obtained before COVID-19 vaccination. This TCR was recovered from a human donor who received a COVID-19 vaccine.

In nucleotides, the CDR3 is TGTGCCAGCAGGCGGCTACCGGGACAGTGGGGTGAGGGCTACACCTTC. Translating gives CASRRLPGQWGEGYTF. This chain connects TRBV11-2 to TRBJ1-2; 7 nucleotides agree with TRBD1. Germline CDR1 SGHAT, CDR2 FQNNGV. CDR3 size: 16 residues. Trimming cost V 6 bases and J 8 bases; bases outside gene matches: 18.